This T cell receptor beta chain emerged from a study of T cells in Graves' hyperthyroidism and ophthalmopathy. Study outcomes and limitations: Ophthalmopathy and stable hyperthyroidism were told apart by a 13 V-J model. Most thyroid-expanded clonotypes above 0.001 were also found in blood.

Amplified regions were TCR beta CDR3 sequences from RNA transcripts. Carried out on the TCR CDR3, a first-round RT-PCR used the HTBI primer set. TCRdb called the multiplex PCR reads again in MiXCR, with one record for every CDR3 protein. The sample has fewer than 600,000 distinct CDR3 sequences, 12% to 15% seen once. Looked up from germline, CDR1 is KGHDR and CDR2 is SFDVKD. V was clipped by 4 bases and J by 2 bases, with 10 bases between them. CDR3 length equals 14 residues. Comment on this clonotype: The antigen remains unidentified. This may stem from a read error, because a much larger clone lies one nucleotide away. Lacking the conserved final phenylalanine or tryptophan, this CDR3 likely reflects a read error.

Sequencing was done on a sample of blood. The V gene is TRBV24-1, the J gene TRBJ1-2, with D uncertain. The clonotype originates from a woman aged 35 to 49 with Graves' hyperthyroidism. The CDR3 sequence: CATSDGRANYGYTL. DNA of the CDR3: TGTGCCACCAGTGACGGTCGGGCGAACTATGGCTACACCCTC.